This T cell receptor beta chain was documented in a study of cytomegalovirus exposure and HLA in healthy donors. Background on the study: Early released data had around 89 million unique TCRs, all coming from HLA-typed donors. Study results and caveats: In vitro data verified a few CMV-associated chains as specific for CMV antigens. The dataset shows that most TCR sequences were rare, while some public TCRs occurred in many donors.

Only a few counts were recorded for this clone. The target antigen is unknown. CDR1 is MNHNS and CDR2 is SASEGT in the germline V gene. Trimming cost V 8 bases and J 5 bases, with 7 bases left between them. This CDR3 is 12 amino acids long. Primers: 60 Vbeta forward and 13 Jbeta reverse. Using immunoSEQ multiplex PCR, the repertoire was profiled, and TCRdb retains in-frame clones only, with some absent. The sample contains approximately 150,000 clones, around three quarters of which appear only once. This sequence joins TRBV6-1 and TRBJ1-6; D remains unclear. The sequence was obtained from a man aged 30 to 39 in good health and CMV-seropositive. Sequences were obtained from PBMCs. CDR3 residues: CASRDNNSPLHF. The DNA of the CDR3 is TGTGCCAGCCGCGACAATAATTCACCCCTCCACTTT.